A selection of T cell receptor beta chains follows, all from one sample in a study of T cell responses to AZD1222 COVID-19 vaccine. Clones were read by immunoSEQ multiplex PCR, and TCRdb kept only the in-frame ones, dropping some. The sample includes approximately 120,000 clones, 70% to 90% of them seen just once. Sequencing used peripheral blood, obtained 28 days after the second AZD1222 dose. The source is an adult who received the AZD1222 COVID-19 vaccine. CDR3s include the opening cysteine and the closing phenylalanine or tryptophan. The order of the fields is V gene, J gene, D gene, clone size, CDR3 DNA, CDR3 protein. A D gene is named only where the DNA matches it firmly. Not all rows give a size; the values are once, few, many and, for expanded clones, a class.

v_gene: TRBV30
j_gene: TRBJ1-2
d_gene: .
abundance: .
CDR3nt: TGTGCCTGGAGTGTCTCGGGCTATGGCTACACCTTC
CDR3aa: CAWSVSGYGYTF

v_gene: TRBV5-1
j_gene: TRBJ2-3
d_gene: TRBD2
abundance: .
CDR3nt: TGCGCCAGCAGCTTGGAGCTAGCGGGAGGAACAGATACGCAGTATTTT
CDR3aa: CASSLELAGGTDTQYF

v_gene: TRBV19
j_gene: TRBJ2-1
d_gene: .
abundance: .
CDR3nt: TGTGCCAGTAGTATCGGTGCCCGGGGTGAGCAGTTCTTC
CDR3aa: CASSIGARGEQFF

v_gene: TRBV29-1
j_gene: TRBJ1-1
d_gene: .
abundance: .
CDR3nt: TGCAGCGTTTCGGAAGGGACGAACACTGAAGCTTTCTTT
CDR3aa: CSVSEGTNTEAFF

v_gene: TRBV9
j_gene: TRBJ2-7
d_gene: .
abundance: .
CDR3nt: TGTGCCAGCAGCGGGAGTGTGAGAGGGGAGCAGTACTTC
CDR3aa: CASSGSVRGEQYF

v_gene: TRBV27
j_gene: TRBJ1-5
d_gene: .
abundance: .
CDR3nt: TGTGCCAGCAGTTTATATGATCGTCAGCCCCAGCATTTT
CDR3aa: CASSLYDRQPQHF

v_gene: TRBV19
j_gene: TRBJ1-2
d_gene: TRBD1
abundance: .
CDR3nt: TGTGCCAGTAGTATAGATCTAGGACAGGTTTTAGCCTATGGCTACACCTTC
CDR3aa: CASSIDLGQVLAYGYTF

v_gene: TRBV19
j_gene: TRBJ1-6
d_gene: .
abundance: few
CDR3nt: TGTGCCAGTACAGGGATAAGAGGCTCACCCCTCCACTTT
CDR3aa: CASTGIRGSPLHF

v_gene: TRBV6-2/TRBV6-3
j_gene: TRBJ2-4
d_gene: .
abundance: .
CDR3nt: TGTGCCAGCAGTTACTCGAAGGACTATTTGGGGTACTTC
CDR3aa: CASSYSKDYLGYF

v_gene: TRBV19
j_gene: TRBJ1-2
d_gene: .
abundance: few
CDR3nt: TGTGCCAGTAGTATTCCATTCAACTATGGCTACACCTTC
CDR3aa: CASSIPFNYGYTF

v_gene: TRBV27
j_gene: TRBJ1-1
d_gene: .
abundance: .
CDR3nt: TGTGCCAGCAGTCGGACAGTGCCTAACACTGAAGCTTTCTTT
CDR3aa: CASSRTVPNTEAFF

v_gene: TRBV4-2
j_gene: TRBJ2-5
d_gene: .
abundance: .
CDR3nt: TGTGCCAGCAGCCGCGGAGGGTCCCCTGAAGAGACCCAGTACTTC
CDR3aa: CASSRGGSPEETQYF

v_gene: TRBV18
j_gene: TRBJ1-6
d_gene: .
abundance: .
CDR3nt: TGTGCCAGCTCACCAACCCCCGGCAGGGGCTTCGGTTCACCCCTCCACTTT
CDR3aa: CASSPTPGRGFGSPLHF

v_gene: TRBV21-1
j_gene: TRBJ2-7
d_gene: .
abundance: .
CDR3nt: TGTGCCAGCATAGGACAGGGCTCACCCTACGAGCAGTACTTC
CDR3aa: CASIGQGSPYEQYF

v_gene: TRBV20-1
j_gene: TRBJ2-5
d_gene: .
abundance: .
CDR3nt: TGCAGTGCTAGTGGACCACAGGGCGTTCAAGAGACCCAGTACTTC
CDR3aa: CSASGPQGVQETQYF

v_gene: TRBV18
j_gene: TRBJ2-1
d_gene: .
abundance: .
CDR3nt: TGTGCCAGCTCACAGTCGTATGAGCAGTTCTTC
CDR3aa: CASSQSYEQFF

v_gene: TRBV6-1
j_gene: TRBJ2-1
d_gene: .
abundance: .
CDR3nt: TGTGCCAGCAGTGAAAGGGACCCGGCTAGCGATCCCAATGAGCAGTTCTTC
CDR3aa: CASSERDPASDPNEQFF

v_gene: TRBV12-3/TRBV12-4
j_gene: TRBJ2-1
d_gene: TRBD2
abundance: .
CDR3nt: TGTGCCACCGCGACTAGCGGCTACAATGAGCAGTTCTTC
CDR3aa: CATATSGYNEQFF

v_gene: TRBV6-2/TRBV6-3
j_gene: TRBJ2-5
d_gene: .
abundance: .
CDR3nt: TGTGCCAGCAGCCCAGGACTATCCTCCCAGTACTTC
CDR3aa: CASSPGLSSQYF

v_gene: TRBV10-3
j_gene: TRBJ1-2
d_gene: TRBD1
abundance: .
CDR3nt: TGTGCCATCAGTGAGACGCTGATCAGGGGGGTTGGTGATGGCTACACCTTC
CDR3aa: CAISETLIRGVGDGYTF

v_gene: TRBV19
j_gene: TRBJ2-5
d_gene: .
abundance: .
CDR3nt: TGTGCCAGTACGGGGGATGGGGGCCAAGAGACCCAGTACTTC
CDR3aa: CASTGDGGQETQYF

v_gene: TRBV13
j_gene: TRBJ1-5
d_gene: TRBD1
abundance: .
CDR3nt: TGTGCCAGCAGCTTAAGGACAGGGGGCCTTAGCAATCAGCCCCAGCATTTT
CDR3aa: CASSLRTGGLSNQPQHF

v_gene: TRBV9
j_gene: TRBJ2-2
d_gene: .
abundance: .
CDR3nt: TGTGCCAGCAGCGAAAACACCGGGGAGCTGTTTTTT
CDR3aa: CASSENTGELFF

v_gene: TRBV7-2
j_gene: TRBJ1-2
d_gene: .
abundance: .
CDR3nt: TGTGCCAGCAGCTTAGACAGGCGCTATGGCTACACCTTC
CDR3aa: CASSLDRRYGYTF

v_gene: TRBV19
j_gene: TRBJ2-7
d_gene: TRBD2
abundance: .
CDR3nt: TGTACCAGTAGTATAGAGGTCAGCGGGGTTGGCTACGAGCAGTACTTC
CDR3aa: CTSSIEVSGVGYEQYF

v_gene: TRBV7-6
j_gene: TRBJ2-7
d_gene: TRBD2
abundance: .
CDR3nt: TGTGCCAGCAGCTCGGGGGGGAAATACGAGCAGTACTTC
CDR3aa: CASSSGGKYEQYF

v_gene: TRBV6-5
j_gene: TRBJ1-1
d_gene: TRBD1
abundance: .
CDR3nt: TGTGCCAGCAATATGGACAGGGTGAACACTGAAGCTTTCTTT
CDR3aa: CASNMDRVNTEAFF

v_gene: TRBV2
j_gene: TRBJ2-7
d_gene: TRBD1
abundance: .
CDR3nt: TGTGCCAGCAGGTCTGGGACAGGGGGATCCTACGAGCAGTACTTC
CDR3aa: CASRSGTGGSYEQYF

v_gene: TRBV5-1
j_gene: TRBJ1-6
d_gene: .
abundance: .
CDR3nt: TGCGCCAGCAGCTTCAGTCCAGGGGAATGGGATTCACCCCTCCACTTT
CDR3aa: CASSFSPGEWDSPLHF

v_gene: TRBV4-1
j_gene: TRBJ1-2
d_gene: TRBD1
abundance: .
CDR3nt: TGCGCCAGCACCCCTTTGGACAGGGACTATGGCTACACCTTC
CDR3aa: CASTPLDRDYGYTF

v_gene: TRBV28
j_gene: TRBJ2-3
d_gene: TRBD1
abundance: once
CDR3nt: TGTGCCAGCAGTTTCTACGGACAGGGGACTAGCACAGATACGCAGTATTTT
CDR3aa: CASSFYGQGTSTDTQYF

v_gene: TRBV6-5
j_gene: TRBJ1-5
d_gene: .
abundance: .
CDR3nt: TGTGCCAGCAGCGAGAACAATCAGCCCCAGCATTTT
CDR3aa: CASSENNQPQHF

v_gene: TRBV10-3
j_gene: TRBJ1-1
d_gene: .
abundance: once
CDR3nt: TGTGCCATCAGTGATTGGGCAGGGCGGAGGGACACTGAAGCTTTCTTT
CDR3aa: CAISDWAGRRDTEAFF

v_gene: TRBV5-1
j_gene: TRBJ1-1
d_gene: .
abundance: .
CDR3nt: TGCGCCAGCAGCAGGACCGGGATCCGGGACACTGAAGCTTTCTTT
CDR3aa: CASSRTGIRDTEAFF

v_gene: TRBV19
j_gene: TRBJ1-1
d_gene: TRBD1
abundance: .
CDR3nt: TGTGCCAGTAGTACCGCCGGGACAGCGAACACTGAAGCTTTCTTT
CDR3aa: CASSTAGTANTEAFF

v_gene: TRBV4-3
j_gene: TRBJ2-7
d_gene: TRBD2
abundance: .
CDR3nt: TGCGCCAGCAGCCAAGATGCGGCTAGCGGGTACGAGCAGTACTTC
CDR3aa: CASSQDAASGYEQYF